A single sample is the source of the 28 T cell receptor beta chains below, sequenced in a study of PD-1 and CTLA-4 blockade in melanoma. Sequenced by immunoSEQ multiplex PCR; TCRdb stores in-frame clones only, minus some. The table lists about 21,000 clones, more than 70% of them singletons, with 7.8% in the top ten. Sample: CD8+ T cells from peripheral blood, taken before anti-PD-1 treatment. The receptor source for this set is a human donor with melanoma.

The chain is built from TRBV6-5 and TRBJ1-4; 8 bases are shared with TRBD1. The V segment lost 7 bases and the J segment 6 bases; nucleotides outside the gene matches: 10. The germline gives CDR1 MNHEY, CDR2 SVGAGI. This CDR3 comprises 15 residues. The CDR3 nucleotides read TGTGCCAGCAAACCCCCAGGGGGCGCAGATGAAAAACTGTTTTTT. This gives the protein CASKPPGGADEKLFF.

The count of this clone is one. The chain joins TRBV28 to TRBJ2-7; 9 bases are shared with TRBD1. This CDR3 has 17 residues. The J segment lost 0 bases and the V segment lost 3 bases, leaving 9 bases of the junction unmatched. Germline V gives CDR1 MDHEN, CDR2 SYDVKM. CDR3 region: CASSFSGQGGGSYEQYF. The CDR3 nucleotides read TGTGCCAGCAGTTTTTCGGGACAGGGTGGGGGCTCCTACGAGCAGTACTTC.

This clone was seen more than once but under ten times. V usage is TRBV28 and J usage is TRBJ2-7, with a tentative D call TRBD1 (6 bases). The CDR3 is 16 residues long. Germline V gene lookup returns CDR1 MDHEN and CDR2 SYDVKM. Trimming left V 4 bases short and J 5 bases short, with 21 bases between. CDR3 in DNA: TGTGCCAGCAGTTCTTACAGGGATGGGACCATCGACGAGCAGTACTTC. Amino acids: CASSSYRDGTIDEQYF.

The chain employs TRBV5-6 and TRBJ2-5, with 10 bases aligning to TRBD2. Germline V gives CDR1 SGHDT, CDR2 YYEEEE. The CDR3 runs to 16 residues. The J segment lost 1 base and the V segment lost 0 bases, leaving 3 bases of the junction unmatched. The CDR3 sequence: CASSLASGGLQETQYF. DNA for the CDR3: TGTGCCAGCAGCTTGGCTAGCGGGGGACTCCAAGAGACCCAGTACTTC.

The chain recombines TRBV18 with TRBJ2-7, with 9 bases identical to TRBD1. The CDR3 has 17 residues. Trimming at V came to 2 bases and at J to 0 bases, leaving 8 bases not matched to a gene. Germline lookup yields CDR1 KGHSH and CDR2 LQKENI. The CDR3: CASSPSTGGVSSYEQYF. As DNA, the CDR3 is TGTGCCAGCTCACCATCAACAGGGGGCGTTAGCTCCTACGAGCAGTACTTC.

The genes are TRBV7-9 and TRBJ2-3; 10 bases are a match to TRBD2. V lost 5 bases, J lost 0 bases, and 11 bases stayed unmatched. The germline V gene has CDR1 SEHNR and CDR2 FQNEAQ (reference sequence). The CDR3 totals 18 residues. CDR3 in DNA: TGTGCCAGCAGCGCCTCTAGCGGGGGCCACTCTAGCACAGATACGCAGTATTTT. It yields the protein CASSASSGGHSSTDTQYF.

The chain joins TRBV2 to TRBJ2-5; no clear D gene. Trimming removed 7 bases from V and 4 bases from J, with 10 bases in between. The CDR3 length is 12 residues. The germline CDR1 and CDR2 sequences are SNHLY and FYNNEI. CDR3 in DNA: TGTGCCAGCACGGCAGGTGGAGAGACCCAGTACTTC. Amino acid sequence: CASTAGGETQYF.

This chain connects TRBV7-2 to TRBJ2-7, with 10 bases that match TRBD2. The length of the CDR3 is 17 residues. Germline values: CDR1 SGHTA, CDR2 FQGNSA. J was trimmed by 0 bases and V by 1 base; bases with no gene match: 6. The CDR3 spells CASSLVGLAGASYEQYF. Here the CDR3 DNA reads TGTGCCAGCAGCTTAGTTGGGCTAGCGGGGGCCTCCTACGAGCAGTACTTC. The whole variable domain, filled in from reference TRBV7-2 and TRBJ2-7, reads GAGVSQSPSNKVTEKGKDVELRCDPISGHTALYWYRQSLGQGLEFLIYFQGNSAPDKSGLPSDRFSAERTGGSVSTLTIQRTQQEDSAVYLCASSLVGLAGASYEQYFGPGTRLTVT.

This chain joins TRBV3-1 (or the pseudogene TRBV3-2) and TRBJ2-1; D ambiguous. The germline V gene has CDR1 LGHDT and CDR2 YNNKEL (reference sequence). CDR3 length equals 15 residues. Trimming shortened V by 0 bases and J by 4 bases, and 10 bases separated the two germline ends. Written as DNA, the CDR3 is TGTGCCAGCAGCCAAGAGATGCAGGTGTACAATGAGCAGTTCTTC. Amino acids: CASSQEMQVYNEQFF.

V usage is TRBV28 and J usage is TRBJ1-5, with TRBD1 matching over 9 bases. This CDR3 comprises 15 residues. The J segment lost 5 bases and the V segment lost 6 bases, leaving 8 bases of the junction unmatched. Germline assignment: CDR1 MDHEN and CDR2 SYDVKM. The DNA for the CDR3 is TGTGCCAGCAGCCTCGGAACAGGGGGCTATCAGCCCCAGCATTTT. This encodes CASSLGTGGYQPQHF.

The J gene is TRBJ1-4, the V gene TRBV9; TRBD1 agrees at 8 bases. CDR1 SGDLS and CDR2 YYNGEE come from the germline V gene. Trimming at V came to 3 bases and at J to 8 bases, leaving 9 bases not matched to a gene. The CDR3 extends over 15 amino acids. This CDR3 reads CASSGSGTGREKLFF. CDR3 DNA sequence: TGTGCCAGCAGCGGGTCCGGGACAGGCAGGGAAAAACTGTTTTTT.

The sample holds a few counts of this clone. The CDR3: CASSQGQYSNTEAFF. CDR3 bases: TGCGCCAGCAGCCAAGGGCAGTACTCCAACACTGAAGCTTTCTTT. V and J are TRBV4-1 and TRBJ1-1, with D unclear. The V end lost 1 base, the J end lost 2 bases, and 11 bases lay between the germline ends. The CDR3 covers 15 residues. Germline-derived CDR1 and CDR2 are MGHRA and YSYEKL.

J is TRBJ1-1 and V is TRBV5-1; maybe TRBD1 (6 bases). Trimming took off 2 bases at V and 2 bases at J, with 10 bases between the two ends. This CDR3 spans 14 amino acids. Per the germline V gene, CDR1 is SGHRS and CDR2 is YFSETQ. The CDR3: CASSFRDTNTEAFF. CDR3 nucleotide sequence: TGCGCCAGCAGCTTTCGGGACACTAACACTGAAGCTTTCTTT.

The chain employs TRBV6-5 and TRBJ2-1; D is unresolved. V lost 6 bases and J lost 4, with 10 bases in between. The CDR3 covers 13 residues. Per the germline V gene, CDR1 is MNHEY and CDR2 is SVGAGI. Here the CDR3 reads CASSPPTYNEQFF. For the CDR3, the DNA is TGTGCCAGCAGCCCCCCGACGTACAATGAGCAGTTCTTC.

This chain's CDR3 is CATRGRWSTDTQYF. The CDR3 nucleotides are TGTGCCACCAGGGGTCGTTGGAGCACAGATACGCAGTATTTT. This chain uses TRBV24-1 with TRBJ2-3; no reliable D call. CDR1 is KGHDR and CDR2 is SFDVKD in the germline V gene. The V end was cut by 7 bases, the J end by 0 bases, with 10 bases between. The CDR3 is 14 residues long.

The chain combines TRBV19 with TRBJ2-1, with TRBD2 matching 7 bases. The CDR3 contains 15 residues. The germline CDR1 and CDR2 sequences are LNHDA and SQIVND (reference sequence). J gave up 4 bases and V 6 bases, and 9 bases lay outside the gene matches. The CDR3 spells CASSLSLAVYNEQFF. The CDR3, as DNA: TGTGCCAGTAGCCTGTCGCTAGCGGTATACAATGAGCAGTTCTTC.

This clone was detected once. The chain couples TRBV7-9 to TRBJ2-5; D is uncertain. In germline, CDR1 is SEHNR, CDR2 FQNEAQ (reference sequence). The CDR3 loop spans 12 amino acids. V was shortened by 0 bases and J by 5 bases, with 4 bases between the two germline ends. The CDR3 loop reads CASSLALETQYF. Here the CDR3 DNA reads TGTGCCAGCAGCTTAGCGTTGGAGACCCAGTACTTC.

The genes are TRBV2 and TRBJ1-6, with 7 bases that match TRBD1. V lost 1 base and J lost 9; bases outside the gene matches: 3. The CDR3 contains 14 residues. The V gene's germline CDR1 is SNHLY and CDR2 FYNNEI. This CDR3 reads CASSEGRGASPLHF. The CDR3 DNA follows: TGTGCCAGCAGTGAAGGCAGGGGGGCTTCACCCCTCCACTTT.

The chain carries TRBV28 and TRBJ1-3; no firm D call. The germline V gene encodes CDR1 MDHEN and CDR2 SYDVKM. The length of the CDR3 is 15 residues. V was pared by 7 bases and J by 0 bases, with 13 bases between. The CDR3 sequence is CASTELVVSGNTIYF. DNA of the CDR3: TGTGCCAGCACCGAGCTGGTAGTCTCTGGAAACACCATATATTTT.

This clone is medium-sized by share. V is TRBV9 and J is TRBJ1-3, with a tentative D call TRBD1 (5 bases). The CDR3 is made up of 15 amino acids. The germline CDR1 and CDR2 sequences are SGDLS and YYNGEE. Deletions cut 6 bases from V and 7 bases from J, with 20 bases between. The CDR3 bases are TGTGCCAGCACCGAAGCAGGGTGGGATGGCAACACCATATATTTT. Its protein product is CASTEAGWDGNTIYF.

V and J are TRBV5-1 and TRBJ1-2; TRBD1 might be the D (5 bases). Germline V gene sequence: CDR1 SGHRS, CDR2 YFSETQ. The CDR3 extends over 14 amino acids. V lost 5 bases to trimming and J lost 7 bases, with 18 bases between them. The CDR3 nucleotides are TGCGCCAGCAGTGAGGTAGAGGGTGACAGTGGCTACACCTTC. Its protein product is CASSEVEGDSGYTF.

The chain recombines TRBV3-1 (or the pseudogene TRBV3-2) with TRBJ2-1, with 7 bases aligning to TRBD1. CDR1 is LGHDT, CDR2 YNNKEL, per germline (reference sequence). The CDR3 loop spans 15 amino acids. V gave up 1 base and J gave up 8 bases; unmatched junction bases: 8. CDR3 residues: CASSQGMTGFDEQFF. CDR3 nucleotides: TGTGCCAGCAGCCAAGGGATGACAGGGTTCGATGAGCAGTTCTTC.

V and J are TRBV5-6 and TRBJ1-2, with TRBD1 matching over 8 bases. The germline CDR1 and CDR2 sequences are SGHDT and YYEEEE. Trimming at V came to 4 bases and at J to 0 bases, leaving 5 bases not matched to a gene. CDR3 length equals 15 residues. The CDR3 sequence is CASSARDRPNYGYTF. The CDR3 DNA follows: TGTGCCAGCAGCGCCCGGGACAGGCCTAACTATGGCTACACCTTC.

This chain joins TRBV27 and TRBJ2-3, with TRBD1 as a possible D gene (6 bases). Germline CDR1 and CDR2: MNHEY and SMNVEV (reference sequence). CDR3 length: 16 residues. V was shortened by 3 bases and J by 0 bases, with 13 bases between the two germline ends. The CDR3 spells CASSFWDTGSTDTQYF. CDR3 DNA sequence: TGTGCCAGCAGTTTTTGGGACACGGGAAGCACAGATACGCAGTATTTT.

The genes are TRBV5-1 and TRBJ2-7, with 9 bases fitting TRBD2. V dropped 4 bases and J dropped 4; count of bases not matched to a gene: 6. Germline CDR1 reads SGHRS; CDR2 reads YFSETQ. The CDR3 runs to 14 residues. This chain's CDR3 is CASSPPSGEYEQYF. CDR3 coding DNA: TGCGCCAGCAGCCCTCCTAGCGGGGAGTACGAGCAGTACTTC.

The chain uses TRBV28 and TRBJ1-1; no definite D call. With 1 base removed from V and 1 base from J, the gap between germline ends came to 7 bases. Germline CDR1 MDHEN, CDR2 SYDVKM. The CDR3 extends over 14 amino acids. CDR3 bases: TGTGCCAGCAGTTTATACGGCGGGAACACTGAAGCTTTCTTT. It translates to CASSLYGGNTEAFF.

V and J are TRBV28 and TRBJ1-1; no clear D. The CDR3 runs to 14 residues. CDR1 is MDHEN, CDR2 SYDVKM, per germline. Trimming shortened V by 2 bases and J by 0 bases, and 7 bases separated the two germline ends. CDR3 DNA sequence: TGTGCCAGCAGTTTAAGGGCTTTGAACACTGAAGCTTTCTTT. This encodes CASSLRALNTEAFF.

J is TRBJ2-4 and V is TRBV28; the D gene is possibly TRBD1 (5 bases). Between the trimmed V and J ends, which lost 7 bases and 0 bases, there was a span of 19 bases. The CDR3 sequence is 17 residues long. The germline CDR1 and CDR2 sequences are MDHEN and SYDVKM. CDR3 DNA sequence: TGTGCCAGCAAGGGAAGGGGCAATGAAATAGCCAAAAACATTCAGTACTTC. Residues: CASKGRGNEIAKNIQYF.